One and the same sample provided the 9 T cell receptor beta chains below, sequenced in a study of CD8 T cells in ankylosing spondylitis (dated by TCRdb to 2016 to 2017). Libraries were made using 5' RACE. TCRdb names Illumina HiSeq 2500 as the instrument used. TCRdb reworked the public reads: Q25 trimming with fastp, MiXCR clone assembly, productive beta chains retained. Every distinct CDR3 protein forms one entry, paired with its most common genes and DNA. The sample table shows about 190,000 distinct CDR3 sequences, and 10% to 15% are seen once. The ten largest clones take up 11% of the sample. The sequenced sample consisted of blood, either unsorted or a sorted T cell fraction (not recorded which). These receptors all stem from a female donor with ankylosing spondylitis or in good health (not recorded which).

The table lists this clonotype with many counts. The CDR3, as DNA: TGTGCCAGCAGTGGGACAGGGGGGAGGAATACGCAGTATTTT. Its protein product is CASSGTGGRNTQYF. The rearrangement uses TRBV12-3 or TRBV12-4 and TRBJ2-3, with 11 bases aligning to TRBD1. J lost 7 bases, V lost 5 bases, and 5 bases had no gene match. The CDR3 consists of 14 residues.

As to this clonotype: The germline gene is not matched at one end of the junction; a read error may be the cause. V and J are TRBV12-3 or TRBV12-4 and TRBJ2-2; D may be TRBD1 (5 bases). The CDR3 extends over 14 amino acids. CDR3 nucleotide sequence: TGTGTCAGCAGCCTGACAGTATACACCGGGGAGCTGTTTTTT. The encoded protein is CVSSLTVYTGELFF.

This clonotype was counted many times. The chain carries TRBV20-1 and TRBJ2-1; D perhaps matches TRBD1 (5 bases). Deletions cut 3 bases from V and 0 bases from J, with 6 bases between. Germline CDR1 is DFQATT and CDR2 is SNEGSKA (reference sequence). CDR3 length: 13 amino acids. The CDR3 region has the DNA TGCAGTGCTAGTAGGGGCTCCTACAATGAGCAGTTCTTC. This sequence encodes CSASRGSYNEQFF.

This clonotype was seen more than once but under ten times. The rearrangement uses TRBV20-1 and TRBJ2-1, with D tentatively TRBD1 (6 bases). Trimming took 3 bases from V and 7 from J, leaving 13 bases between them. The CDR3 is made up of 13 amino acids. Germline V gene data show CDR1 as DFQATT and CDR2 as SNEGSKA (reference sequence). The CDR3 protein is CSASNTGSNEQFF. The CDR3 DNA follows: TGCAGTGCTAGCAACACAGGGTCGAATGAGCAGTTCTTC.

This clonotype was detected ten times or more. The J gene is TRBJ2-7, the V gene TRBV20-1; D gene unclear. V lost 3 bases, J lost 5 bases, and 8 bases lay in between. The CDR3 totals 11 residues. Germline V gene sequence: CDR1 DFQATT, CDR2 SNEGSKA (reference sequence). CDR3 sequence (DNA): TGCAGTGCTAGTGTCAGAGACGAGCAGTACTTC. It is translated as CSASVRDEQYF.

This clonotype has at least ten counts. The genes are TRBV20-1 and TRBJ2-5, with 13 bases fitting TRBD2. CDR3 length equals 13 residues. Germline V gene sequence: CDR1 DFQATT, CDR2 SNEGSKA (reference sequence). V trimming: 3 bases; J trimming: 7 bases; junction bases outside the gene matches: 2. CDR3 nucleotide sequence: TGCAGTGCTAGTGGGACTAGCGGGATGACCCAGTACTTC. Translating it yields CSASGTSGMTQYF.

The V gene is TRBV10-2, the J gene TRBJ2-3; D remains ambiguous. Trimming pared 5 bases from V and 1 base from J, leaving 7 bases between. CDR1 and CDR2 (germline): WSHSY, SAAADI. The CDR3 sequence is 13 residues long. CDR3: CASSSQGTDTQYF. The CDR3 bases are TGCGCCAGCAGTTCCCAGGGCACAGATACGCAGTATTTT.

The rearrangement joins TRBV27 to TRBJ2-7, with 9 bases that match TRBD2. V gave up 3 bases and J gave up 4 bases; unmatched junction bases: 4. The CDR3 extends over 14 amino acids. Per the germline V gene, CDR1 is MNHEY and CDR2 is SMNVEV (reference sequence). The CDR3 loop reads CASSFKREVYEQYF. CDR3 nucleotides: TGTGCCAGCAGTTTCAAGCGGGAGGTGTACGAGCAGTACTTC.

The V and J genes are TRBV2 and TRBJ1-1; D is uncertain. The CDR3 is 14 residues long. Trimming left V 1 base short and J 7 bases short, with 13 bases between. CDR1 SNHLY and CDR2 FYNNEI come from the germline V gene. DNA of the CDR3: TGTGCCAGCAGTGAAGTGTGGGGTAAGGGTGAAGCTTTCTTT. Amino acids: CASSEVWGKGEAFF.